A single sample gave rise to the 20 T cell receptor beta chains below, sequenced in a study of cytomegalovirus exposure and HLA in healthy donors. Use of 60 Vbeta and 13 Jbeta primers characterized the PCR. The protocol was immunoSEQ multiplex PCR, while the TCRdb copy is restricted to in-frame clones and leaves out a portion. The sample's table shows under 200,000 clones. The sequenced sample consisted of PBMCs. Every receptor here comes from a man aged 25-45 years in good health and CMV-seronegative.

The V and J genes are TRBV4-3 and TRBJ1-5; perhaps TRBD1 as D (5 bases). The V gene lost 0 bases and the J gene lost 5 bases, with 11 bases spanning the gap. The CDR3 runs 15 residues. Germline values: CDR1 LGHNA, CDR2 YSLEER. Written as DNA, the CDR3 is TGCGCCAGCAGCCAAGACCGGCAGGGTGATCAGCCCCAGCATTTT. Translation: CASSQDRQGDQPQHF.

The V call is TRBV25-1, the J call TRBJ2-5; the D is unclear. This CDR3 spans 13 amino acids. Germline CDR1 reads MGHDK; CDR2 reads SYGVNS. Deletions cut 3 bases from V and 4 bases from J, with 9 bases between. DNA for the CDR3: TGTGCCAGCAGTGACCAGGTAGGAGAGACCCAGTACTTC. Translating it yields CASSDQVGETQYF.

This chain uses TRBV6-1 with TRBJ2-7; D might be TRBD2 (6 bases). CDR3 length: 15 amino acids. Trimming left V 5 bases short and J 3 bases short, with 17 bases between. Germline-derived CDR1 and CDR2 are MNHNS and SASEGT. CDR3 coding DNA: TGTGCCAGCAGTACCCAGGGAGGAGCGAACTACGAGCAGTACTTC. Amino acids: CASSTQGGANYEQYF.

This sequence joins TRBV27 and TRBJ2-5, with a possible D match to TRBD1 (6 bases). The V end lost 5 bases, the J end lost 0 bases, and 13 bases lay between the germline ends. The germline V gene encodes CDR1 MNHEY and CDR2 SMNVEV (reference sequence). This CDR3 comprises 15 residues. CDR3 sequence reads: CASSPAGANQETQYF. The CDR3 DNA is TGTGCCAGCAGTCCAGCAGGGGCAAACCAAGAGACCCAGTACTTC.

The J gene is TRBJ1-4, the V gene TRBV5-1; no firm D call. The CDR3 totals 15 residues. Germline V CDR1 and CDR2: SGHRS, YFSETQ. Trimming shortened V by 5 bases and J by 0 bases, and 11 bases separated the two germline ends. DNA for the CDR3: TGCGCCAGCAGGCCTAGCGGGACAACTAATGAAAAACTGTTTTTT. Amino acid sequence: CASRPSGTTNEKLFF.

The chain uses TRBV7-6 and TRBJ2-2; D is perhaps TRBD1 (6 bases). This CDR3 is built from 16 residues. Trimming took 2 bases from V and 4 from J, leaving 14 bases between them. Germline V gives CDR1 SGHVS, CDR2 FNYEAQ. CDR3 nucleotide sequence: TGTGCCAGCAGCTTAATGGGGCAGGGGAGCACCGGGGAGCTGTTTTTT. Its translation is CASSLMGQGSTGELFF.

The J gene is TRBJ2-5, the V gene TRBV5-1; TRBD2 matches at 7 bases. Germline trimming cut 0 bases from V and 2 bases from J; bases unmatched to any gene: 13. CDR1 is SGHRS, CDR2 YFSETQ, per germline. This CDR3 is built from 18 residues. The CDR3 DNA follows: TGCGCCAGCAGCTTGGACCAGAAAACTAGCGAAGGGCAAGAGACCCAGTACTTC. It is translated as CASSLDQKTSEGQETQYF. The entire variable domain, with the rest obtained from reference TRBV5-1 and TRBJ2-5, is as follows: KAGVTQTPRYLIKTRGQQVTLSCSPISGHRSVSWYQQTPGQGLQFLFEYFSETQRNKGNFPGRFSGRQFSNSRSEMNVSTLELGDSALYLCASSLDQKTSEGQETQYFGPGTRLLVL.

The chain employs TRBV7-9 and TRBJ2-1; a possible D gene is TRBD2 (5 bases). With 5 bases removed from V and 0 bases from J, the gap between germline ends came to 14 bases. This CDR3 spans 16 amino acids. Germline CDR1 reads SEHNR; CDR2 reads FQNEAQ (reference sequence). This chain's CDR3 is CASSPRGGLSYNEQFF. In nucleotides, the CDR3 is TGTGCCAGCAGCCCACGAGGCGGACTCTCCTACAATGAGCAGTTCTTC.

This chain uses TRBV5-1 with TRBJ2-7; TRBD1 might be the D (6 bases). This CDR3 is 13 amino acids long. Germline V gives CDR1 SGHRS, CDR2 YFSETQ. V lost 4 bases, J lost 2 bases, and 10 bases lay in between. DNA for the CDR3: TGCGCCAGCAGCACCCGGGACACCTACGAGCAGTACTTC. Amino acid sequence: CASSTRDTYEQYF. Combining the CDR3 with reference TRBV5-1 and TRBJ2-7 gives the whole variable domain KAGVTQTPRYLIKTRGQQVTLSCSPISGHRSVSWYQQTPGQGLQFLFEYFSETQRNKGNFPGRFSGRQFSNSRSEMNVSTLELGDSALYLCASSTRDTYEQYFGPGTRLTVT.

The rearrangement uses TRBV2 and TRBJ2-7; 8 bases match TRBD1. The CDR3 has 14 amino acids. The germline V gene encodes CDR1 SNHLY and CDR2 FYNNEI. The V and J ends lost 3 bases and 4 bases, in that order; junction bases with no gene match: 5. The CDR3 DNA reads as TGTGCCAGCAGTGAGCAGGGGGCGCGATACGAGCAGTACTTC. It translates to CASSEQGARYEQYF.

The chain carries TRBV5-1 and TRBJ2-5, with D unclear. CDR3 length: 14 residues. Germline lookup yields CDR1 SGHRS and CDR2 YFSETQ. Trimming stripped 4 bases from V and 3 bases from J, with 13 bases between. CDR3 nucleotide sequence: TGCGCCAGCAGCCCCGCGCAGGTGGAAGAGACCCAGTACTTC. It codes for CASSPAQVEETQYF. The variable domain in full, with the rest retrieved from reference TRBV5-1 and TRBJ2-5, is KAGVTQTPRYLIKTRGQQVTLSCSPISGHRSVSWYQQTPGQGLQFLFEYFSETQRNKGNFPGRFSGRQFSNSRSEMNVSTLELGDSALYLCASSPAQVEETQYFGPGTRLLVL.

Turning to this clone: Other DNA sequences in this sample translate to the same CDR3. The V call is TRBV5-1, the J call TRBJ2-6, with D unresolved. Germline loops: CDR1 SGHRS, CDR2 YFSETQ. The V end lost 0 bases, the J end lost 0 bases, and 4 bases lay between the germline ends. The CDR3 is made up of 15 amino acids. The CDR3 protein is CASSLDSSGANVLTF. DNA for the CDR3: TGCGCCAGCAGCTTGGACAGCTCTGGGGCCAACGTCCTGACTTTC. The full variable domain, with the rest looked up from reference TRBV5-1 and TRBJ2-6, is KAGVTQTPRYLIKTRGQQVTLSCSPISGHRSVSWYQQTPGQGLQFLFEYFSETQRNKGNFPGRFSGRQFSNSRSEMNVSTLELGDSALYLCASSLDSSGANVLTFGAGSRLTVL.

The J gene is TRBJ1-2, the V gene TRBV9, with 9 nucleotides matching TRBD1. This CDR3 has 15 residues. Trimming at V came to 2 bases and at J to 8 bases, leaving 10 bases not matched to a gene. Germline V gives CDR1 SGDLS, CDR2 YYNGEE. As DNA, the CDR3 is TGTGCCAGCAGCGTGTCGGGGACAGGGATAGTGGGCTACACCTTC. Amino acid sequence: CASSVSGTGIVGYTF.

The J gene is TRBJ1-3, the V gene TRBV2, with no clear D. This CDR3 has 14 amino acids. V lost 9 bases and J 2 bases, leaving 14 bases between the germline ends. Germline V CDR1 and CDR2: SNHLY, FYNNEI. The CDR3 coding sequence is TGTGCCAGTTACGAGGGATCGGCTGGAAACACCATATATTTT. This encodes CASYEGSAGNTIYF.

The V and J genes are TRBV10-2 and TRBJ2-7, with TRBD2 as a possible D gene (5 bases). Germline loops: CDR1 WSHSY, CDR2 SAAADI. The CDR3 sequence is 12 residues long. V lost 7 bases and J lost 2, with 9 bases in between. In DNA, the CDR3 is TGCGCCAGCACCCCCGGGACCTACGAGCAGTACTTC. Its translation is CASTPGTYEQYF.

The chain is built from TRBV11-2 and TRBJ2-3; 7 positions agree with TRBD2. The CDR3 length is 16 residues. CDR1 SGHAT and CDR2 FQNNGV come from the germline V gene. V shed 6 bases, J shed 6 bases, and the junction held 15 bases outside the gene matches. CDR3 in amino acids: CASSPLRGGRGDTQYF. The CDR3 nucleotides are TGTGCCAGCAGTCCCCTACGCGGCGGGAGAGGGGATACGCAGTATTTT. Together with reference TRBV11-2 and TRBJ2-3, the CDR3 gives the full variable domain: EAGVAQSPRYKIIEKRQSVAFWCNPISGHATLYWYQQILGQGPKLLIQFQNNGVVDDSQLPKDRFSAERLKGVDSTLKIQPAKLEDSAVYLCASSPLRGGRGDTQYFGPGTRLTVL.

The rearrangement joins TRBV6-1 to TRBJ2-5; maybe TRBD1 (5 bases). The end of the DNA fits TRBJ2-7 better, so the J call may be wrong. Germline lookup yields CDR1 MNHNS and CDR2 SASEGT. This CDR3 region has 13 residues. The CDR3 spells CASSPTTAYEQYF. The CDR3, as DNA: TGTGCCAGCAGTCCCACGACAGCCTACGAGCAGTACTTC.

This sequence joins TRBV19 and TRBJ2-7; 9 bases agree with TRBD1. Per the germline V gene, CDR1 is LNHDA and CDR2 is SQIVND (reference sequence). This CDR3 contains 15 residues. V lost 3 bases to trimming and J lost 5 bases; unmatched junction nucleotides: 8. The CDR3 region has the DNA TGTGCCAGTAGTATCGAGGACAGGGGTCCCAACGAGCAGTACTTC. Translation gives CASSIEDRGPNEQYF.

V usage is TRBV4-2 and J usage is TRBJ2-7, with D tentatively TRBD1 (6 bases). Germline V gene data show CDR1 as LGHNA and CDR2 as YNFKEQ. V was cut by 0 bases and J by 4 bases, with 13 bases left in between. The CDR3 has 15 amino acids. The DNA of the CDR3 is TGTGCCAGCAGCCAAGATGGTGCAGGGGAATACGAGCAGTACTTC. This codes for CASSQDGAGEYEQYF.

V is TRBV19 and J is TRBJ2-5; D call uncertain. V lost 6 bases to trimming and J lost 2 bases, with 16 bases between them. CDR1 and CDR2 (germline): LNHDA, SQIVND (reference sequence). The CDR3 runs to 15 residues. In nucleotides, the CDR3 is TGTGCCAGTAGCCGCTCCGCACAGAAGCAAGAGACCCAGTACTTC. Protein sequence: CASSRSAQKQETQYF. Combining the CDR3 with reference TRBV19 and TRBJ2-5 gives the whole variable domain DGGITQSPKYLFRKEGQNVTLSCEQNLNHDAMYWYRQDPGQGLRLIYYSQIVNDFQKGDIAEGYSVSREKKESFPLTVTSAQKNPTAFYLCASSRSAQKQETQYFGPGTRLLVL.